A single T cell receptor beta chain is shown here with its context. This record comes from a study of T cell changes during pregnancy in multiple sclerosis. Data came from immunoSEQ multiplex PCR; TCRdb stores just in-frame clones and leaves some out. Among about 42,000 clones, around 89% were seen once, and the ten largest hold 1% to 1.5%. The CDR3 length is 15 residues. Looked up from germline, CDR1 is SNHLY and CDR2 is FYNNEI. V was trimmed by 3 bases and J by 2 bases, leaving 10 bases between them. The TCR was taken from a female donor with multiple sclerosis, enrolled in a pregnancy study. The starting material was CD4+ T cells from peripheral blood mononuclear cells, obtained in the second trimester of pregnancy. This chain connects TRBV2 to TRBJ2-2; D ambiguous. This CDR3 is CASSDSDTNTGELFF. DNA for the CDR3: TGTGCCAGCAGTGACTCCGACACTAACACCGGGGAGCTGTTTTTT.